This TCR beta chain was captured by sequencing in a study of T-cell memory formation after mild COVID-19. MiXCR, run by TCRdb on the 5' RACE reads, gives a single entry per CDR3 protein. The profile covers some 160,000 distinct CDR3 sequences, with 10% to 15% appearing a single time and more than 3% taken by the ten largest. This CDR3 has 15 residues. The V end was cut by 3 bases, the J end by 2 bases, with 11 bases between. This clonotype has a count of ten or more. The receptor was isolated from a man younger than 30 who had mild COVID-19 (a few samples of this study predate the infection). Cell type and time point are not known. Material: PBMCs or a T cell subset sorted from them (not recorded which). This rearrangement joins TRBV12-3 or TRBV12-4 to TRBJ2-1; tentatively, D is TRBD1 or TRBD2 (6 bases each). The CDR3 nucleotides are TGTGCCAGCAGTTTTGGCGGGACAACCTACAATGAGCAGTTCTTC. Residues: CASSFGGTTYNEQFF.